In its sample, the clone carrying this TCR beta chain was seen many times. Its antigen remains unidentified. This specimen comes from a study of T-cell memory formation after mild COVID-19. Study-level information: TCR clusters showed largely donor specificity.

Researchers used 5'RACE with constant-segment primers to make TCR alpha and TCR beta cDNA libraries that carry sample barcodes and UMIs. TCRdb reprocessed the 5' RACE reads with MiXCR, giving one entry per CDR3 protein. The data contain approximately 480,000 distinct CDR3 sequences, approximately 18% of them singletons. The germline V gene has CDR1 SGHRS and CDR2 YFSETQ. V was cut by 4 bases and J by 1 base, with 15 bases left in between. The CDR3 has 16 residues. Findings of the study overall: Day 15 to 85 contractors were CD4/CD8 balanced; later expanders leaned CD4+. Largely, contracting CD4+ clones fell within CM and EM, and contracting CD8+ clones within EMRA.

The receptor's source is an adult woman who had mild COVID-19 (a few samples of this study predate the infection). Cell type and time point are not known. The chain combines TRBV5-1 with TRBJ2-4, with D perhaps matching TRBD2 (6 bases). The sequenced sample consisted of PBMCs or a T cell subset sorted from them (not recorded which). CDR3 coding DNA: TGCGCCAGCAGCATCCCAATGGAGGGGGCCAAAAACATTCAGTACTTC. Translated: CASSIPMEGAKNIQYF.